This TCR beta chain came from a study of T cell repertoires in cytomegalovirus infection (dated by TCRdb to the late 2010s). Regarding the complete study: Alongside well-studied HLA-B-restricted epitopes, the peptide stimulations were aimed at recently identified HLA-C-restricted CMV epitopes, whose presentation resists viral immunomodulation. The HLA type of each donor mattered for the analysis, because public TCR beta signatures pointed to carriage of CMV infection along with the matching HLA type.

Remarks on this clonotype: Its binding antigen is unknown. No much larger clone exists at a distance of one base, and base qualities are not known.

General findings and caveats noted by the study authors: The ex vivo response was dominated by HLA-C-restricted CMV-specific TCR beta clonotypes, which also provided the single most frequent clonotype in two of eight donors. In both this cohort and an independent cohort of over 350 donors, the cumulative frequency of public TCR beta family members distinguished carriers of CMV infection plus the relevant HLA type.

The instrument given in TCRdb is Illumina HiSeq 1500. Clones were called with MiXCR by TCRdb after fastp trimmed the public reads at Q25, and only in-frame beta chains were retained. Merged by CDR3 protein, the rows form single entries marked with the most common genes and DNA. Counted in this sample were about half a million distinct CDR3 sequences; 33% of them appeared once. The ten largest make up roughly 16% of the sample. From the cysteine through the phenylalanine, the CDR3 covers 20 amino acids. Only the CDR3 part of the read is kept: 60 bases, read in frame from the first base. V trim: 0 bases; J trim: 0 bases; unmatched bases: 12. CDR1 SGDLS and CDR2 YYNGEE are derived from the germline V gene. The label giving this sample's treatment or condition can be read as: in vitro stimulation with specific CMV peptide epitopes to enrich CMV-specific T cells.

The starting material was cultured PBMCs, obtained from culture after CMV antigen stimulation. The rearrangement joined TRBV9 to TRBJ2-6; 7 of the junction bases match TRBD2. The clonotype was recovered from a human donor in good health (CMV status not recorded). Some clones in this sample may be carry-over from other donors' samples. The CDR3 region reads CASSVAGGDYSFSGANVLTF. The bases are TGTGCCAGCAGCGTAGCTGGGGGGGACTATTCCTTCTCTGGGGCCAACGTCCTGACTTTC.